This T cell receptor beta chain stems from a study of blood T cell repertoires in COVID-19. Background on the study: From the United States, Italy and Spain came samples of acute and convalescent COVID-19. PBMCs, B-cell-depleted T cells, or T cells provided the cDNA or gDNA that made up the material.

As originally analysed: Estimates of nucleated cell counts were drawn from the amplification of reference gene primers. The table came from immunoSEQ multiplex PCR; TCRdb's copy has only in-frame clones and leaves some out. Clone size and the V and J calls come from that table; the DNA yielded D and trimming. The sample includes approximately 340,000 clones, roughly 87% of them seen just once. Trimming left V 0 bases short and J 0 bases short, with 9 bases between. The CDR3 has 16 amino acids. The germline gives CDR1 LGHDT, CDR2 YNNKEL (reference sequence). Seattle patients were enrolled while actively infected and followed longitudinally.

The sequencing sample was made of peripheral blood. The receptor comes from a man aged 25-45 years with COVID-19, enrolled during active disease. The V gene is TRBV3-1 (or the pseudogene TRBV3-2), the J gene TRBJ1-3, with no clear D. The CDR3 region is CASSQDPRYSGNTIYF. The CDR3 nucleotides are TGTGCCAGCAGCCAAGATCCCAGATACTCTGGAAACACCATATATTTT.